The sequence of this T cell receptor (beta chain) was determined in a study of blood T cell repertoires in COVID-19. Study at large: Material from acute and convalescent COVID-19 was sourced from the United States, Italy and Spain. T cells, B-cell-depleted T cells, or PBMCs supplied cDNA or gDNA.

The authors' processing: Nucleated cell number was recorded as an estimate derived from reference gene primer amplification. Produced via immunoSEQ multiplex PCR; TCRdb's table is partial and in-frame only. The DNA was the basis for D and trimming; V, J and clone size are from that table. Counted here are approximately 70,000 clones, about four fifths occurring once; the ten biggest clones make up 5% to 7.5%. This receptor was obtained from a woman aged 60-75 years with acute or convalescent COVID-19. Sequencing was performed on peripheral blood.

CDR3 region: CASRALAGGYLRETQYF. For the CDR3, the DNA is TGTGCCAGCAGAGCACTAGCGGGGGGATACCTTAGAGAGACCCAGTACTTC. This chain joins TRBV28 and TRBJ2-5; 12 bases map to TRBD2. Germline-derived CDR1 and CDR2 are MDHEN and SYDVKM. This CDR3 has 17 amino acids. The V and J ends lost 6 bases and 4 bases, in that order; junction bases with no gene match: 12.